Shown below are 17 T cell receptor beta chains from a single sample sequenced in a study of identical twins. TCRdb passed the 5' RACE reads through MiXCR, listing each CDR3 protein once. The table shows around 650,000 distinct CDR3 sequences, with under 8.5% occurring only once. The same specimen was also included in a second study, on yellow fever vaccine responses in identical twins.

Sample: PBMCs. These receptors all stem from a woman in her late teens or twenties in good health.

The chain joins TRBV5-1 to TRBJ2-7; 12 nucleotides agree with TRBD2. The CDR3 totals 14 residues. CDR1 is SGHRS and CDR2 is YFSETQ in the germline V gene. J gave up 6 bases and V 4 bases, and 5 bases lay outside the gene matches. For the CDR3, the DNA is TGCGCCAGCAGCGATCTGACTAGCGGGGGCGAGCAGTACGTC. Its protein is CASSDLTSGGEQYV.

The chain's CDR3 is CAISDGGVAKNIQYF. The CDR3 nucleotides are TGTGCCATCAGTGACGGCGGGGTAGCCAAAAACATTCAGTACTTC. J is TRBJ2-4 and V is TRBV10-3, with a tentative D call TRBD2 (6 bases). Trimming took 3 bases from V and 0 from J, leaving 9 bases between them. Germline CDR1 and CDR2: ENHRY and SYGVKD. The length of the CDR3 is 15 residues.

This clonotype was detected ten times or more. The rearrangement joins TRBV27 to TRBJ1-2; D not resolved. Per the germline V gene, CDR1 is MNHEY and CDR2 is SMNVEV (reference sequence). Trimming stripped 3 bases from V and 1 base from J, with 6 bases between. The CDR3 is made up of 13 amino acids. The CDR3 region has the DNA TGTGCCAGCAGTTTTCGGGGTAACTATGGCTACACCTTC. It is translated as CASSFRGNYGYTF.

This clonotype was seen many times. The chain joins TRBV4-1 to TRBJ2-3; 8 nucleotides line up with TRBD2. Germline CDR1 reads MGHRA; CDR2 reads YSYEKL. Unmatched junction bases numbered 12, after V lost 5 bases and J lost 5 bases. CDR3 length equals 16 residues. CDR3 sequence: CASSSLGRGAQDTQYF. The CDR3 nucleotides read TGCGCCAGCAGCTCCCTGGGGCGGGGGGCACAAGATACGCAGTATTTT.

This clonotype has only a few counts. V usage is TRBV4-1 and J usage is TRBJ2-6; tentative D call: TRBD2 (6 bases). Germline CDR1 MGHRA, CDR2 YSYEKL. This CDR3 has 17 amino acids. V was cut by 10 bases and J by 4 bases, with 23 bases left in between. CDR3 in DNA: TGCGCCACAAAGAGCGCGGGGATAGTGAACGGGGCCAACGTCCTGACTTTC. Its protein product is CATKSAGIVNGANVLTF.

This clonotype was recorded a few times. In DNA form, the CDR3 reads TGTGCCACCTTTAGCGGGAGAAATTACAATGAGCAGTTCTTC. It encodes CATFSGRNYNEQFF. This chain links TRBV6-2 or TRBV6-3 with TRBJ2-1; 9 positions match TRBD2. Germline V gives CDR1 MNHEY, CDR2 SVGEGT. The length of the CDR3 is 14 residues. V dropped 10 bases and J dropped 4; count of bases not matched to a gene: 8.

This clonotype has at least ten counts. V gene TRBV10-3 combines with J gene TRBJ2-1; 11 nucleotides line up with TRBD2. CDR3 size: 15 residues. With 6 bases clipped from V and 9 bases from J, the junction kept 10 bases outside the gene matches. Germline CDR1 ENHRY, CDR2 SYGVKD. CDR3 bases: TGTGCCATCAGCAACAAAACTAGCGGGAGAACTGAGCAGTTCTTC. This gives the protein CAISNKTSGRTEQFF.

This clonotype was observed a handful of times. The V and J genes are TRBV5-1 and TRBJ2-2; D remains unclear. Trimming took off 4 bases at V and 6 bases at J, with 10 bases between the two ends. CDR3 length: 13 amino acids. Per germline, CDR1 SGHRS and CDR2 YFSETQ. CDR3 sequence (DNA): TGCGCCAGCAGCCCCTACGGGTCCGGGGAGCTGTTTTTT. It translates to CASSPYGSGELFF.

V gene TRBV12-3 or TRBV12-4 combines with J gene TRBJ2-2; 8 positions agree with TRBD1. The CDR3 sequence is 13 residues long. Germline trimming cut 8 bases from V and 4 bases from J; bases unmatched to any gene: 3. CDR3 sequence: CASWGQVTGELFF. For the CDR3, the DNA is TGTGCCAGCTGGGGACAGGTCACCGGGGAGCTGTTTTTT.

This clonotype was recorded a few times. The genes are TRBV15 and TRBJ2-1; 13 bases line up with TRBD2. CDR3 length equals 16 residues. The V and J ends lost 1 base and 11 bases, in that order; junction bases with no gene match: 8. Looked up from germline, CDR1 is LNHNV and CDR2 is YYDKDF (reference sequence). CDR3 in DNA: TGTGCCACCAGCAGAGGTACTAGCGGGAGGGACGTTCAGCAGTTCTTC. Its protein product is CATSRGTSGRDVQQFF.

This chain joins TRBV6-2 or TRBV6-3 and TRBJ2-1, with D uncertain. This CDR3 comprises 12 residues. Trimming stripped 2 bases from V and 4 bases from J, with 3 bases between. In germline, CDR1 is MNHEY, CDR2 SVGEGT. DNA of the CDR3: TGTGCCAGCAGTTACCTATACAATGAGCAGTTCTTC. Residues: CASSYLYNEQFF.

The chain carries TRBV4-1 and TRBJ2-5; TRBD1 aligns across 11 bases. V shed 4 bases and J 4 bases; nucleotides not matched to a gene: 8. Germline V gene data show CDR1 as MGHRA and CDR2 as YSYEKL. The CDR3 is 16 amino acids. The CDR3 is CASSPPGTGGVETQYF. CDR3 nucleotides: TGCGCCAGCAGCCCACCCGGGACAGGGGGAGTAGAGACCCAGTACTTC.

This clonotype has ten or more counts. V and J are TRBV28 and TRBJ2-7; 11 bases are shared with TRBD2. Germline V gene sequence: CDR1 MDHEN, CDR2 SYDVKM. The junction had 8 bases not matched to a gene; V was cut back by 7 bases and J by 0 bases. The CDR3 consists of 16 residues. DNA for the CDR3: TGTGCCAGCACCAAGCCGGGACTAGCGGACTCCTACGAGCAGTACTTC. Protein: CASTKPGLADSYEQYF.

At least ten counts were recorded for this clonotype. The CDR3 protein is CASSKRLADTDTQYF. CDR3 DNA: TGTGCCAGCAGCAAGAGGTTAGCGGATACAGATACGCAGTATTTT. This chain connects TRBV21-1 to TRBJ2-3; TRBD2 reflects the table's D call only, with no check against the DNA. TRBV21-1 is annotated as a pseudogene. The CDR3 totals 15 residues.

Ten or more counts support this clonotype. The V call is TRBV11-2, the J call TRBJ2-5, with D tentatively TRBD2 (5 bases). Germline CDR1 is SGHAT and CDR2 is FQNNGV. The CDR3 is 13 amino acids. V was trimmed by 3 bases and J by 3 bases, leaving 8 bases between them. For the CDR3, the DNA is TGTGCCAGCAGCTTTTCTAGCAAAGAGACCCAGTACTTC. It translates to CASSFSSKETQYF.

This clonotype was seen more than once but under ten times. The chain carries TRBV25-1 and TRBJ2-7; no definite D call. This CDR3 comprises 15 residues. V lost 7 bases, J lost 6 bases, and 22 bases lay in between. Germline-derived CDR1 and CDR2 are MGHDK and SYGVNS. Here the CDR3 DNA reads TGTGCCAGCACTAACTCACGGACCCCGAGATCCGAGCAGTACTTC. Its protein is CASTNSRTPRSEQYF.

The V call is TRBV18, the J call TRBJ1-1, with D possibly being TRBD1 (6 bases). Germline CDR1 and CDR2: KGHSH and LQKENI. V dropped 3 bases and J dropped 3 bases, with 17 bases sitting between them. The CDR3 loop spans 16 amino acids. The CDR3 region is CASSPTLGAGHTEAFF. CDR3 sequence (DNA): TGTGCCAGCTCACCCACCCTGGGGGCGGGCCACACTGAAGCTTTCTTT.